Listed below are T cell receptor beta chains from one sample, sequenced in a study of cytomegalovirus exposure and HLA in healthy donors. Profiling relied on immunoSEQ multiplex PCR, and the TCRdb table lists in-frame clones only, not all of them. The sample has over 100,000 clones, approximately 71% seen once. The source material was PBMCs. The source is a male donor in good health and CMV-seropositive. CDR3s include the opening cysteine and the closing phenylalanine or tryptophan. D genes are given only for firm matches. Expanded clones are given a class, and other clones once, few, many or no size at all.

v_gene	d_gene	j_gene	abundance	CDR3nt	CDR3aa
TRBV7-9	NA	TRBJ2-7	large	TGTGCCAGCAGCTTTATCGGTCAGGGGATAGGGGACGAGCAGTACTTC	CASSFIGQGIGDEQYF
TRBV6-1	NA	TRBJ1-2	few	TGTGCCAGCAGTGAAAACAGGGATTACTATGGCTACACCTTC	CASSENRDYYGYTF
TRBV28	NA	TRBJ1-1	few	TGTGCCAGCAGTTCAGGGGCCTCGGTGGGCACTGAAGCTTTCTTT	CASSSGASVGTEAFF
TRBV5-1	TRBD2	TRBJ2-5	NA	TGCGCCAGCAGCAAAGGACTAGCGGGAGAAGGAGAGACCCAGTACTTC	CASSKGLAGEGETQYF
TRBV29-1	TRBD1	TRBJ1-2	NA	TGCAGCGTGGCGACAGGGAGTCGAAACTATGGCTACACCTTC	CSVATGSRNYGYTF
TRBV11-1	NA	TRBJ2-7	NA	TGTGCCAGCAGCTTAGGCCACAAGACCTACGAGCAGTACTTC	CASSLGHKTYEQYF
TRBV27	NA	TRBJ1-2	NA	TGTGCCAGCAGTTTATTCAGGGGCCACTATAACTATGGCTACACCTTC	CASSLFRGHYNYGYTF
TRBV5-1	NA	TRBJ2-7	NA	TGCGCCAGCAGCTTGGTAGGGGCGGCCTACGAGCAGTACTTC	CASSLVGAAYEQYF
TRBV11-2	TRBD1	TRBJ2-7	NA	TGTGCCAGCAGCGAGACGTCCTCCGGGACAGGGGAACGAGGCTACGAGCAGTACTTC	CASSETSSGTGERGYEQYF
TRBV19	NA	TRBJ1-2	NA	TGTGCCAGTAGTATGCAGCGCTACTATGGCTACACCTTC	CASSMQRYYGYTF
TRBV4-2	TRBD1	TRBJ1-3	NA	TGTGCCAGCAGCCCGACAGGGCCAGGAAACACCATATATTTT	CASSPTGPGNTIYF
TRBV6-5	TRBD2	TRBJ2-3	NA	TGTGCCAGCAGACCGACTAGCGGGAGAACAGATACGCAGTATTTT	CASRPTSGRTDTQYF
TRBV7-3	TRBD1	TRBJ2-3	NA	TGTGCCAGCAGCCATAGGGGGCTTACAGATACGCAGTATTTT	CASSHRGLTDTQYF